The text below deals with one T cell receptor beta chain. The source of the sample is a study of CD8 T cells in Susac syndrome. Trimming stripped 6 bases from V and 1 base from J, with 9 bases between. The germline gives CDR1 SEHNR, CDR2 FQNEAQ (reference sequence). This CDR3 is 14 amino acids long. The authors reverse transcribed roughly 0.5 to 1 ug RNA with random hexamers. A single record per CDR3 protein comes from TCRdb applying MiXCR to the immunoSEQ multiplex PCR reads. The sample has about 130,000 distinct CDR3 sequences, 90% to 95% seen once. The receptor was isolated from a human donor with Susac syndrome. This chain uses TRBV7-9 with TRBJ2-2; D unresolved. Sequencing input: CD8+ T cells from PBMCs. The DNA for the CDR3 is TGTGCCAGCAGTAACCCCAGGAACACCGGGGAGCTGTTTTTT. This encodes CASSNPRNTGELFF.